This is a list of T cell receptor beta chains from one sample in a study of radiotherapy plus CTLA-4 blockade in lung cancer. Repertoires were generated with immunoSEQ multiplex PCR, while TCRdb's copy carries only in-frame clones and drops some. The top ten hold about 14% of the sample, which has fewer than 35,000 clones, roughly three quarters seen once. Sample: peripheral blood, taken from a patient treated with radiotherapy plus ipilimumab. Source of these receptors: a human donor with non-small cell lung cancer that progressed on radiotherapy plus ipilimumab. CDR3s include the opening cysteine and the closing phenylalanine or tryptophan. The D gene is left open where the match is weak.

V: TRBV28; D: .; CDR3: CASSFLSVREDSSYNEQFF
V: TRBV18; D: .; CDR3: CASSPPENTEAFF
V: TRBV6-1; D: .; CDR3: CASSDPPQGLGAGYTF
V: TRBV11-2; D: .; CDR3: CASSSRTQHF
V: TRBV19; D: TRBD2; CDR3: CAIPLAGGEQFF
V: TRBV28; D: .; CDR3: CASSLAGNTGELFF
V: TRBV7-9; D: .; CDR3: CASSPRWTATTNEKLFF
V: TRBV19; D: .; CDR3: CASSPDGYPSYEQYF
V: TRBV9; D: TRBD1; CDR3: CASSVGDRGFYEQYF
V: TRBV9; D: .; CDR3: CASSLGEDTDTQYF
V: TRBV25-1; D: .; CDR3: CASSKEGPSYEQYF
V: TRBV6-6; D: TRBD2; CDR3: CASSPGLAVYNEQFF
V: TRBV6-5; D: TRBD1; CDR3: CASRRQGEGNTEAFF
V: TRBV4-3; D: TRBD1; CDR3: CASSQDPGQDNSPLHF
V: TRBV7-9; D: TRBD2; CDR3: CASSFSGTTPIVQFF
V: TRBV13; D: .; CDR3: CASSGRNTEAFF
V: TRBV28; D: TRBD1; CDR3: CASSSDRGWTYEQYF
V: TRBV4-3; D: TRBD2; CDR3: CASSRGAGAGETQYF
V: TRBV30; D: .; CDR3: CAWNLKSGRTVAFF
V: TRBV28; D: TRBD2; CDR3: CASSTASGRVDYEQYF
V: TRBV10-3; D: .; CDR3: CAITPASNQPQHF
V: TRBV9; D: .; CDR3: CASSNGPAPYNEQFF
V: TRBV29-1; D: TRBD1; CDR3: CSARTGRGRNQPQHF
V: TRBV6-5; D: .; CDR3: CASSYSATTDTEAFF
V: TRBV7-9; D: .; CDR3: CASSLAGGVVTEAFF
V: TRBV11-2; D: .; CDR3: CASSLLNTGTEAFF
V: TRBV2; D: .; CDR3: CASSEMGEPNQPQHF
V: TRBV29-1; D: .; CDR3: CSVVPTAYEQYF
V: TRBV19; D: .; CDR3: CASTRGGLSTDTQYF
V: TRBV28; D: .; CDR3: CASSAPVSPNQPQHF
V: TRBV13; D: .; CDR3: CASSLGGQETQYF
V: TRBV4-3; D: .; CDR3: CASSQDPRALGNTQYF
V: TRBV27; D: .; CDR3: CASSFGSLRTDTQYF
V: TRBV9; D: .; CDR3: CASSVGGDGNQPQHF
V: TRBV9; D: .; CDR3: CASSLNYGYTF
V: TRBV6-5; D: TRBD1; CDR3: CASSPGTGGDTEAFF
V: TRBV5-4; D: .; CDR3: CASSSYVNTEAFF
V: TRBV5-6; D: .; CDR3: CASSLVGDGYGYTF
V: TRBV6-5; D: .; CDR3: CASSHRANTEAFF
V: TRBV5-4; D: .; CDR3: CASSTDPVGTQYF
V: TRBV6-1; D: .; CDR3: CASSEPPSNYEQYF
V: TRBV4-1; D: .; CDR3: CASSQDYTYNQPQHF
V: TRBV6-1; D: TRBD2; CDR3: CASSEGLAGKQFF
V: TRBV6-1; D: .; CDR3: CASSGQDRRDLAGNTIYF
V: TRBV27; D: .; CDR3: CASSTLRESEAFF
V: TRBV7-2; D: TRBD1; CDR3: CASSSGQGYGYTF
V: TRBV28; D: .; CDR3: CASSFPGGPNEQFF
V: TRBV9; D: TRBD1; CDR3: CASSGQPGQGAGNEQFF
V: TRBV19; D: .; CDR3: CASSKRGDSGANVLTF
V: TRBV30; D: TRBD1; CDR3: CACAPGQGIIYGYTF
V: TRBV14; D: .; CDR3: CASSQVTGEQYF
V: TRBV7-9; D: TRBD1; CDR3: CASSPTGEAFF
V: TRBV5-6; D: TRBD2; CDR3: CASSSGLAGGTGELFF
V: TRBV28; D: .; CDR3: CASTRIKDLSDGYTF
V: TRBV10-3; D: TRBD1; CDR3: CAISDTGTGGYEQYF
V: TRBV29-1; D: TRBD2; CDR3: CSVVTSENADTQYF